These 23 T cell receptor beta chains originate from one sample sequenced in a study of a mutant IDH1 vaccine in newly diagnosed glioma. These receptors' antigens are unknown. Clones were sequenced by immunoSEQ multiplex PCR, and TCRdb holds only the in-frame ones, with some missing. Among roughly 26,000 clones, over 65% were seen once, and the ten largest hold 25% to 35%. Time point noted: week 35, safety follow-up. A 20-mer mutant IDH1 peptide at 300 ug was injected subcutaneously with topical imiquimod. Sequenced material: PBMCs, taken from a glioma patient whose treatment included an IDH1 peptide vaccine. Receptors were obtained from a young man with glioma.

The V call is TRBV19, the J call TRBJ2-3; 9 nucleotides line up with TRBD2. The germline V gene encodes CDR1 LNHDA and CDR2 SQIVND (reference sequence). This CDR3 has 15 amino acids. V shed 5 bases and J 4 bases; nucleotides not matched to a gene: 7. CDR3 loop: CASSPRTSAADTQYF. Here the CDR3 DNA reads TGTGCCAGTAGTCCCCGGACTAGCGCCGCAGATACGCAGTATTTT.

The rearrangement links TRBV19 to TRBJ1-4; D not resolved. Germline CDR1 LNHDA, CDR2 SQIVND (reference sequence). Trimming removed 2 bases from V and 8 bases from J, with 6 bases in between. The CDR3 is 12 amino acids. CDR3 DNA: TGTGCCAGTAGTATATCCTCAGAAAAACTGTTTTTT. Translating it yields CASSISSEKLFF.

This rearrangement joins TRBV5-1 to TRBJ2-3; 8 bases align to TRBD1. J gave up 4 bases and V 0 bases, and 4 bases lay outside the gene matches. This CDR3 has 15 residues. The V gene's germline CDR1 is SGHRS and CDR2 YFSETQ. Here the CDR3 DNA reads TGCGCCAGCAGCTTGGGGACAGGGCTCGCAGATACGCAGTATTTT. Amino acid sequence: CASSLGTGLADTQYF.

The chain is built from TRBV19 and TRBJ1-3; TRBD1 might be the D (5 bases). The germline V gene has CDR1 LNHDA and CDR2 SQIVND (reference sequence). The CDR3 covers 15 residues. Trimming pared 3 bases from V and 3 bases from J, leaving 12 bases between. CDR3 sequence reads: CASSIPPGLGNTIYF. The CDR3 region has the DNA TGTGCCAGTAGTATTCCACCGGGACTTGGAAACACCATATATTTT.

The chain uses TRBV5-6 and TRBJ2-7; TRBD1 aligns across 11 bases. The CDR3 totals 15 residues. The V gene end was trimmed by 3 bases and the J gene end by 4 bases; junction bases not matched to a gene: 6. Looked up from germline, CDR1 is SGHDT and CDR2 is YYEEEE. CDR3 coding DNA: TGTGCCAGCAGCTATGGGACAGGGGGTGTGTACGAGCAGTACTTC. This gives the protein CASSYGTGGVYEQYF. The full variable domain, its missing parts supplied by reference TRBV5-6 and TRBJ2-7, is DAGVTQSPTHLIKTRGQQVTLRCSPKSGHDTVSWYQQALGQGPQFIFQYYEEEERQRGNFPDRFSGHQFPNYSSELNVNALLLGDSALYLCASSYGTGGVYEQYFGPGTRLTVT.

J is TRBJ1-4 and V is TRBV7-9, with a tentative D call TRBD1 (5 bases). The CDR3 loop spans 18 amino acids. Trimming took 0 bases from V and 2 from J, leaving 16 bases between them. Looked up from germline, CDR1 is SEHNR and CDR2 is FQNEAQ (reference sequence). The CDR3 sequence: CASSLAGTTKGTNEKLFF. The CDR3 coding sequence is TGTGCCAGCAGCTTAGCGGGTACGACAAAGGGGACTAATGAAAAACTGTTTTTT.

This clone was observed a handful of times. V usage is TRBV2 and J usage is TRBJ1-1; possibly TRBD1 for D (5 bases). This CDR3 comprises 13 residues. In germline, CDR1 is SNHLY, CDR2 FYNNEI. V was trimmed by 4 bases and J by 5 bases, leaving 11 bases between them. Here the CDR3 DNA reads TGTGCCAGCAGTGTTGCGTCAGGGACTGAAGCTTTCTTT. It translates to CASSVASGTEAFF.

J is TRBJ2-3 and V is TRBV9, with unresolved D. The V end was cut by 0 bases, the J end by 3 bases, with 5 bases between. The CDR3 sequence is 13 residues long. CDR1 is SGDLS and CDR2 is YYNGEE in the germline V gene. CDR3 in DNA: TGTGCCAGCAGCGTAGAGCGAACAGATACGCAGTATTTT. Protein product: CASSVERTDTQYF.

The chain has TRBV7-2 and TRBJ1-1; tentatively, D is TRBD1 (5 bases). Germline values: CDR1 SGHTA, CDR2 FQGNSA. CDR3 length: 15 residues. Trimming removed 1 base at V and 5 bases at J, with 14 bases between. In DNA, the CDR3 is TGTGCCAGCAGCTTAGTTAGGGGCGGAGGGACTGAAGCTTTCTTT. Translating it yields CASSLVRGGGTEAFF. The full variable domain, completed using reference TRBV7-2 and TRBJ1-1, is GAGVSQSPSNKVTEKGKDVELRCDPISGHTALYWYRQSLGQGLEFLIYFQGNSAPDKSGLPSDRFSAERTGGSVSTLTIQRTQQEDSAVYLCASSLVRGGGTEAFFGQGTRLTVV.

This chain uses TRBV7-9 with TRBJ1-4; D remains ambiguous. This CDR3 is built from 13 residues. In germline, CDR1 is SEHNR, CDR2 FQNEAQ (reference sequence). V lost 4 bases and J 4 bases, leaving 7 bases between the germline ends. CDR3 loop: CASSSPDNEKLFF. The CDR3 region has the DNA TGTGCCAGCAGCTCTCCCGATAATGAAAAACTGTTTTTT.

In this sample, this clone turned up once. The sample carries other DNA sequences with the same CDR3. CDR3 nucleotide sequence: TGTGCCAGCAGCTCGCAGGGGCTCAACACTGAAGCTTTCTTT. This sequence encodes CASSSQGLNTEAFF. This sequence joins TRBV6-5 and TRBJ1-1; D possibly corresponds to TRBD1 (6 bases). V lost 6 bases and J 2 bases, leaving 13 bases between the germline ends. This CDR3 has 14 residues. Germline V CDR1 and CDR2: MNHEY, SVGAGI.

This chain uses TRBV19 with TRBJ2-3; 9 bases fit TRBD2. CDR1 and CDR2 (germline): LNHDA, SQIVND (reference sequence). After removal of 7 bases from V and 1 base from J, the junction contained 12 bases not matched to a gene. This CDR3 spans 17 amino acids. The CDR3 coding sequence is TGTGCCAGTACTTCCTTCGCACCTAGCGGGGGCACAGATACGCAGTATTTT. This codes for CASTSFAPSGGTDTQYF.

This rearrangement joins TRBV30 to TRBJ2-1; no firm D call. This CDR3 is built from 11 residues. The germline V and J ends were trimmed by 4 bases and 6 bases, with 7 bases remaining between them. Looked up from germline, CDR1 is GTSNPN and CDR2 is SVGIG (reference sequence). DNA for the CDR3: TGTGCCTGGACCAAATTCAATGAGCAGTTCTTC. It specifies CAWTKFNEQFF.

This clone was counted only a few times. This chain uses TRBV29-1 with TRBJ2-1; weak D call: TRBD1 (6 bases). Germline V gives CDR1 SQVTM, CDR2 ANQGSEA. With 1 base removed from V and 0 bases from J, the gap between germline ends came to 10 bases. CDR3 length: 15 amino acids. CDR3 sequence reads: CSVEAGALSYNEQFF. The CDR3, as DNA: TGCAGCGTTGAAGCAGGGGCACTCTCCTACAATGAGCAGTTCTTC.

The chain combines TRBV5-6 with TRBJ2-2; no firm D call. The CDR3 runs 11 residues. Trimming cost V 7 bases and J 6 bases, with 7 bases left between them. CDR1 is SGHDT and CDR2 is YYEEEE in the germline V gene. The CDR3 here is CASLTAGELFF. For the CDR3, the DNA is TGTGCCAGCTTAACGGCCGGGGAGCTGTTTTTT.

This clone was detected once. This rearrangement joins TRBV30 to TRBJ1-2, with 9 positions matching TRBD1. The germline gives CDR1 GTSNPN, CDR2 SVGIG (reference sequence). V lost 4 bases to trimming and J lost 7 bases; unmatched junction nucleotides: 4. The CDR3 is 12 amino acids. The CDR3: CAWNTGGGGYTF. As DNA, the CDR3 is TGTGCCTGGAATACAGGGGGCGGTGGCTACACCTTC.

Here the CDR3 reads CASSPVMGTENIQYF. In nucleotides, the CDR3 is TGTGCCAGCTCACCGGTAATGGGGACAGAAAACATTCAGTACTTC. This chain links TRBV18 with TRBJ2-4, with 7 bases identical to TRBD1. The CDR3 is 15 amino acids. The J segment lost 5 bases and the V segment lost 3 bases, leaving 7 bases of the junction unmatched. From germline, CDR1 is KGHSH and CDR2 LQKENI.

V and J are TRBV2 and TRBJ2-3; 10 bases line up with TRBD2. CDR1 is SNHLY and CDR2 is FYNNEI in the germline V gene. With V trimmed by 7 bases and J by 5 bases, 9 bases remained unmatched. This CDR3 has 15 residues. The CDR3 DNA is TGTGCCAGCATTTTCGCACGGACTAGCGGAGATACGCAGTATTTT. Protein sequence: CASIFARTSGDTQYF.

This chain links TRBV7-2 with TRBJ2-1, with a weak D call TRBD2 (6 bases). Germline CDR1 SGHTA, CDR2 FQGNSA. With 2 bases removed from V and 5 bases from J, the gap between germline ends came to 16 bases. CDR3 length equals 16 residues. CDR3 sequence: CASSLIGGALNNEQFF. CDR3 bases: TGTGCCAGCAGCTTAATAGGAGGGGCCCTTAACAATGAGCAGTTCTTC.

This chain uses TRBV27 with TRBJ2-5; the match to TRBD2 covers 10 bases. Germline V CDR1 and CDR2: MNHEY, SMNVEV (reference sequence). CDR3 size: 16 residues. V trimming: 5 bases; J trimming: 1 base; junction bases outside the gene matches: 7. The CDR3 here is CASSPRTSGVQETQYF. As DNA, the CDR3 is TGTGCCAGCAGTCCTCGGACTAGCGGAGTCCAAGAGACCCAGTACTTC.

The chain has TRBV7-8 and TRBJ2-7, with D possibly being TRBD1 or TRBD2 (5 bases each). Trimming took off 7 bases at V and 3 bases at J, with 25 bases between the two ends. Germline CDR1 SGHVS, CDR2 FQNEAQ. The CDR3 runs to 17 residues. CDR3 DNA sequence: TGTGCCAGCAATCCTGAGGGTGGGACGGAATTCAACTACGAGCAGTACTTC. It encodes CASNPEGGTEFNYEQYF.

In DNA form, the CDR3 reads TGTGCCAGTAGTCGGGTGGAGGGATCCACCGGGGAGCTGTTTTTT. Protein: CASSRVEGSTGELFF. The V call is TRBV19, the J call TRBJ2-2, with D possibly being TRBD2 (6 bases). The germline V gene encodes CDR1 LNHDA and CDR2 SQIVND (reference sequence). Trimming took 5 bases from V and 4 from J, leaving 14 bases between them. The CDR3 totals 15 residues.

J is TRBJ2-3 and V is TRBV6-6; no definite D call. V was cut by 5 bases and J by 0 bases, with 9 bases left in between. Germline V lookup: CDR1 MNHNY, CDR2 SVGAGI (reference sequence). The CDR3 has 14 amino acids. This chain's CDR3 is CASSPPVSTDTQYF. The CDR3 bases are TGTGCCAGCAGTCCCCCAGTTAGCACAGATACGCAGTATTTT.